One and the same sample provided the 8 T cell receptor beta chains below, sequenced in a study of beta chain features in type 1 diabetes. Reverse transcription of all isolated RNA meant that expressed TCRB transcripts were sequenced. TCRdb keeps only in-frame clones here, not all; method: immunoSEQ multiplex PCR. The data show around 200,000 clones, about 13% seen once. Material: central memory CD4+ T cells from blood. These receptors were collected from a young woman in good health.

In this sample, this clone turned up many times. The genes are TRBV7-2 and TRBJ1-2, with 8 bases aligning to TRBD1. After removal of 5 bases from V and 8 bases from J, the junction contained 10 bases not matched to a gene. From germline, CDR1 is SGHTA and CDR2 FQGNSA. The CDR3 consists of 14 residues. CDR3 amino acids: CASSQNRQGPGYTF. The DNA for the CDR3 is TGTGCCAGCAGCCAAAACAGACAGGGGCCAGGCTACACCTTC.

This clone was detected a few times. The V and J genes are TRBV30 and TRBJ2-3, with TRBD1 as a possible D gene (6 bases). V was trimmed by 5 bases and J by 1 base, leaving 10 bases between them. From germline, CDR1 is GTSNPN and CDR2 SVGIG (reference sequence). This CDR3 comprises 13 residues. The CDR3 DNA sequence: TGTGCCTGGGACAGGCGGGGCACAGATACGCAGTATTTT. The encoded protein is CAWDRRGTDTQYF.

This chain uses TRBV5-1 with TRBJ1-2; tentatively, D is TRBD1 (5 bases). The CDR3 contains 17 residues. The ends were cut back, 4 bases at V and 4 bases at J, with 23 bases in the middle. From germline, CDR1 is SGHRS and CDR2 YFSETQ. This CDR3 reads CASSLTGSGRGAYGYTF. CDR3 nucleotide sequence: TGCGCCAGCAGCCTAACGGGGTCGGGTCGCGGGGCCTATGGCTACACCTTC.

This clone was found a few times. The chain is built from TRBV7-7 and TRBJ2-5, with 8 bases identical to TRBD1. This CDR3 is 13 amino acids long. The germline CDR1 and CDR2 sequences are SSHAT and FNYEAQ (reference sequence). After removal of 3 bases from V and 5 bases from J, the junction contained 2 bases not matched to a gene. CDR3 sequence (DNA): TGTGCCAGCAGCTTGACAGGGGTGGAGACCCAGTACTTC. As protein: CASSLTGVETQYF.

This clone was counted a few times. The chain recombines TRBV5-4 with TRBJ2-1; tentatively, D is TRBD1 (6 bases). Trimming removed 4 bases at V and 7 bases at J, with 18 bases between. The CDR3 length is 15 residues. Germline V gene lookup returns CDR1 SGHNT and CDR2 YYREEE (reference sequence). CDR3 nucleotide sequence: TGTGCCAGCAGCACACAGGGTATTAGTCAGAATGAGCAGTTCTTC. The encoded protein is CASSTQGISQNEQFF.

This rearrangement joins TRBV28 to TRBJ1-5; TRBD1 is a possible D gene (6 bases). Between the trimmed V and J ends, which lost 3 bases and 6 bases, there was a span of 12 bases. CDR1 is MDHEN, CDR2 SYDVKM, per germline. There are 14 residues in the CDR3. This chain's CDR3 is CASSFGIGGQPQHF. In DNA, the CDR3 is TGTGCCAGCAGTTTTGGGATAGGGGGTCAGCCCCAGCATTTT.

The V gene is TRBV28, the J gene TRBJ2-1, with 12 bases that match TRBD2. Germline V CDR1 and CDR2: MDHEN, SYDVKM. The CDR3 sequence is 18 residues long. Unmatched junction bases numbered 15, after V lost 5 bases and J lost 7 bases. The CDR3 nucleotides read TGTGCCAGCAGTCTCGCTAGCGGGAGGGCTAGGGTTGGGAATGAGCAGTTCTTC. Translation: CASSLASGRARVGNEQFF.

The sample holds a few counts of this clone. The chain couples TRBV2 to TRBJ2-2; TRBD1 might be the D (6 bases). The germline CDR1 and CDR2 sequences are SNHLY and FYNNEI. The germline V and J ends were trimmed by 6 bases and 4 bases, with 9 bases remaining between them. This CDR3 region has 13 residues. CDR3 coding DNA: TGTGCCAGCAGCGTCAGGGGCACCGGGGAGCTGTTTTTT. Protein sequence: CASSVRGTGELFF.